Only a few counts were recorded for the clone carrying this T cell receptor (beta chain). The CDR3 runs to 15 residues. Germline-derived CDR1 and CDR2 are LNHDA and SQIVND (reference sequence). V shed 4 bases and J shed 1 base, with 14 bases lying between them. The data are from a study of T-cell memory formation after mild COVID-19. TCRdb reanalysed the 5' RACE reads using MiXCR and keeps one entry per CDR3 protein. The sample shows 350,000 to 450,000 distinct CDR3 sequences, 25% to 30% of them seen only once. The chain has TRBV19 and TRBJ2-7; D is perhaps TRBD1 (6 bases). The TCR originated in an adult woman who had mild COVID-19 (a few samples of this study predate the infection). Cell type and time point are not known. What was sequenced was PBMCs or a T cell subset sorted from them (not recorded which). The CDR3 loop reads CASSRYETGSYEQYF. As DNA, the CDR3 is TGTGCCAGTAGTAGATATGAAACAGGGTCCTACGAGCAGTACTTC.